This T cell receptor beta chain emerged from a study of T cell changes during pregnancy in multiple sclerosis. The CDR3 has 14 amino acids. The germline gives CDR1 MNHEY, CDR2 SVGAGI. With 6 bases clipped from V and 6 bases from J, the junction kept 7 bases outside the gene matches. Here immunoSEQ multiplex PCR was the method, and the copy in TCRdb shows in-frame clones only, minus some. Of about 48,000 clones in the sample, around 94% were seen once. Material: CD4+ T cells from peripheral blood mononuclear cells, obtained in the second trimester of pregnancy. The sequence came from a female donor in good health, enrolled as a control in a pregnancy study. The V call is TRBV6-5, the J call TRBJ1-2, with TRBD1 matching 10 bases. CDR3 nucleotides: TGTGCCAGCAGGCGTCGACAGGGGGCGAATGGCTACACCTTC. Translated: CASRRRQGANGYTF.